These 27 T cell receptor beta chains originate from one sample sequenced in a study of T-cell memory formation after mild COVID-19 (dated by TCRdb to about 2021). The library was made by 5' RACE. TCRdb lists the instrument as Illumina NovaSeq 6000. TCRdb cleaned the public reads at Q25 with fastp, built clones with MiXCR and kept in-frame beta chains. Each record represents a unique CDR3 protein, reported with the most common genes and DNA among its rows. This sample holds 300,000 to 400,000 distinct CDR3 sequences; 10% to 15% were observed only once. In total, the top ten clones hold 20% to 25% of the sample. Specimen: PBMCs or a T cell subset sorted from them (not recorded which). These receptors all come from a man aged 18 to 29 who had mild COVID-19 (a few samples of this study predate the infection). The sample titles of this study are shuffled in the database, so cell type and time point are left out; the donor was told from shared clones.

The rearrangement joins TRBV12-3 or TRBV12-4 to TRBJ2-1; D perhaps matches TRBD1 (6 bases). The CDR3 consists of 15 residues. Deletions cut 6 bases from V and 3 bases from J, with 15 bases between. The CDR3 reads CASRDRQADYNEQFF. CDR3 nucleotides: TGTGCCAGCAGGGACCGACAGGCGGACTACAATGAGCAGTTCTTC.

This clonotype was seen a single time. J is TRBJ2-5 and V is TRBV18, with TRBD2 matching 10 bases. With 3 bases clipped from V and 2 bases from J, the junction kept 6 bases outside the gene matches. Germline V gives CDR1 KGHSH, CDR2 LQKENI. The CDR3 is made up of 16 amino acids. In DNA form, the CDR3 reads TGTGCCAGCTCACCCCTAGCGGGGGAGGGACAAGAGACCCAGTACTTC. Translated: CASSPLAGEGQETQYF.

This clonotype was recorded a few times. The V and J genes are TRBV7-6 and TRBJ1-4; D possibly corresponds to TRBD1 (6 bases). Trimming stripped 5 bases from V and 3 bases from J, with 13 bases between. This CDR3 is 15 amino acids long. The V gene's germline CDR1 is SGHVS and CDR2 FNYEAQ. CDR3 nucleotide sequence: TGTGCCAGCAGCGGCCAGGGGCGGTCTAATGAAAAACTGTTTTTT. It is translated as CASSGQGRSNEKLFF.

V and J are TRBV2 and TRBJ1-3; the D gene is possibly TRBD1 (5 bases). From germline, CDR1 is SNHLY and CDR2 FYNNEI. CDR3 length equals 15 residues. Trimming took off 8 bases at V and 0 bases at J, with 14 bases between the two ends. CDR3 loop: CASQEAGGSGNTIYF. CDR3 DNA: TGTGCCAGCCAAGAGGCCGGGGGCTCTGGAAACACCATATATTTT.

The chain links TRBV21-1 to TRBJ1-4. TRBV21-1 is flagged as a pseudogene. The CDR3 contains 15 residues. The CDR3 bases are TGTGCCAGCAGCAAACAGCCAGAGCTTAATGAAAAACTGTTTTTT. Its protein is CASSKQPELNEKLFF.

The rearrangement links TRBV9 to TRBJ2-3; 9 bases align to TRBD1. The V segment lost 0 bases and the J segment 1 base; nucleotides outside the gene matches: 3. CDR1 is SGDLS, CDR2 YYNGEE, per germline. The CDR3 loop spans 16 amino acids. CDR3 nucleotides: TGTGCCAGCAGCGTAGGGACAGGGGTACGCACAGATACGCAGTATTTT. Translated, it gives CASSVGTGVRTDTQYF.

The chain carries TRBV27 and TRBJ1-1, with a tentative D call TRBD1 (5 bases). Trimming removed 8 bases from V and 2 bases from J, with 21 bases in between. This CDR3 has 16 residues. In germline, CDR1 is MNHEY, CDR2 SMNVEV (reference sequence). The CDR3 DNA sequence: TGTGCCAGCGACGGGACTCTTGAAGTTCATAACACTGAAGCTTTCTTT. Its translation: CASDGTLEVHNTEAFF.

The gene calls are TRBV20-1 and TRBJ2-7; 8 bases are shared with TRBD2. The V segment lost 7 bases and the J segment 6 bases; nucleotides outside the gene matches: 17. The CDR3 has 15 amino acids. In germline, CDR1 is DFQATT, CDR2 SNEGSKA (reference sequence). CDR3 in amino acids: CSVMPRGGSFSEQYV. The CDR3 coding sequence is TGCAGTGTTATGCCCCGGGGGGGCAGTTTCAGCGAGCAGTACGTC.

This clonotype was seen a few times. This chain connects TRBV5-1 to TRBJ1-1; D remains unclear. Trimming took off 4 bases at V and 4 bases at J, with 20 bases between the two ends. Germline V gene sequence: CDR1 SGHRS, CDR2 YFSETQ. The CDR3 has 16 residues. In nucleotides, the CDR3 is TGCGCCAGCAGCCCGGTTGGAAGCGGGGATCTCACTGAAGCTTTCTTT. It translates to CASSPVGSGDLTEAFF.

In its sample, this clonotype was seen a few times. The CDR3 bases are TGTGCCAGCAGCCACGGACTAGCCAATACCTACGAGCAGTACTTC. This codes for CASSHGLANTYEQYF. The rearrangement joins TRBV7-2 to TRBJ2-7; TRBD2 matches at 8 bases. This CDR3 region has 15 residues. The V and J ends lost 5 bases and 2 bases, in that order; junction bases with no gene match: 8. Looked up from germline, CDR1 is SGHTA and CDR2 is FQGNSA.

The chain links TRBV7-2 to TRBJ1-2; no definite D call. CDR3 size: 14 residues. The germline V gene encodes CDR1 SGHTA and CDR2 FQGNSA. V was shortened by 2 bases and J by 8 bases, with 15 bases between the two germline ends. CDR3 in DNA: TGTGCCAGCAGCTTACCTTACGCGGTAAACGGCTACACCTTC. This translates into CASSLPYAVNGYTF.

The chain uses TRBV3-1 and TRBJ2-3, with D perhaps matching TRBD2 (6 bases). V was clipped by 4 bases and J by 3 bases, with 17 bases between them. This CDR3 is 16 amino acids long. Germline-derived CDR1 and CDR2 are LGHDT and YNNKEL (reference sequence). The CDR3 loop is CASSPSGRGRTDTQYF. DNA for the CDR3: TGTGCCAGCAGCCCCAGCGGGCGGGGTCGGACAGATACGCAGTATTTT.

This clonotype was detected ten times or more. The chain couples TRBV20-1 to TRBJ2-5, with 9 nucleotides matching TRBD2. Germline V gives CDR1 DFQATT, CDR2 SNEGSKA (reference sequence). The CDR3 runs to 15 residues. DNA for the CDR3: TGCAGCCCCCAAGTGGCGGGGGGGGCAGGAGAGACCCAGTACTTC. Translated, it gives CSPQVAGGAGETQYF.

This chain joins TRBV30 and TRBJ1-1; D not certain. This CDR3 contains 12 residues. CDR1 and CDR2 (germline): GTSNPN, SVGIG (reference sequence). Trimming shortened V by 3 bases and J by 1 base, and 6 bases separated the two germline ends. In DNA form, the CDR3 reads TGTGCCTGGAGGCGGGGGAACACTGAAGCTTTCTTT. Translated, it gives CAWRRGNTEAFF.

This clonotype was seen at least ten times. The chain is built from TRBV4-1 and TRBJ1-5, with a tentative D call TRBD1 (5 bases). V gave up 4 bases and J gave up 3 bases, with 13 bases separating them. The CDR3 contains 15 residues. The germline V gene has CDR1 MGHRA and CDR2 YSYEKL. The CDR3 here is CASSPTRAFNQPQHF. Written as DNA, the CDR3 is TGCGCCAGCAGCCCTACCAGGGCTTTCAATCAGCCCCAGCATTTT.

J is TRBJ2-7 and V is TRBV5-5, with 10 bases lining up with TRBD1. Germline V gene sequence: CDR1 SGHKS, CDR2 YYEKEE (reference sequence). Trimming took 4 bases from V and 7 from J; bases not matched to a gene: 11. This CDR3 has 15 residues. This CDR3 reads CASSQVGDRGREQYF. The CDR3 DNA reads TGTGCCAGCAGCCAAGTAGGGGACAGGGGTAGAGAGCAGTACTTC.

This clonotype was picked up many times. The V and J genes are TRBV7-2 and TRBJ2-2, with D hard to call. The germline V and J ends were trimmed by 4 bases and 4 bases, with 13 bases remaining between them. This CDR3 is 15 amino acids long. Germline CDR1 reads SGHTA; CDR2 reads FQGNSA. CDR3 nucleotides: TGTGCCAGCAGCTCAATCTCGACGGTCACCGGGGAGCTGTTTTTT. Translated: CASSSISTVTGELFF.

CDR3 bases: TGTGCCAGCAGCACCTCTAGCGGGAGGTCGGTCGAGCAGTACTTC. It specifies CASSTSSGRSVEQYF. The chain recombines TRBV9 with TRBJ2-7, with TRBD2 matching over 11 bases. Trimming took 4 bases from V and 6 from J; bases not matched to a gene: 9. CDR1 and CDR2 (germline): SGDLS, YYNGEE. CDR3 length equals 15 residues.

CDR3 loop: CASRPGQHTDTQYF. The CDR3 DNA follows: TGTGCCAGCAGACCGGGACAACACACAGATACGCAGTATTTT. This chain links TRBV12-3 or TRBV12-4 with TRBJ2-3, with D possibly matching TRBD1 (6 bases). The V end was cut by 6 bases, the J end by 2 bases, with 12 bases between. The CDR3 has 14 residues.

The rearrangement uses TRBV15 and TRBJ1-5; D not certain. The V end was cut by 3 bases, the J end by 4 bases, with 10 bases between. Germline values: CDR1 LNHNV, CDR2 YYDKDF (reference sequence). The CDR3 extends over 14 amino acids. Here the CDR3 reads CATSRGRENQPQHF. CDR3 bases: TGTGCCACCAGCAGGGGTCGGGAGAATCAGCCCCAGCATTTT.

This chain links TRBV12-5 with TRBJ2-7; 9 bases map to TRBD2. Germline values: CDR1 LGHNT, CDR2 FRNRAP. Trimming cost V 1 base and J 2 bases; bases outside gene matches: 15. This CDR3 is 19 amino acids long. The CDR3 here is CASGLARGGRLAAAYEQYF. DNA for the CDR3: TGTGCTAGTGGTTTGGCCCGGGGGGGGAGACTAGCGGCCGCCTACGAGCAGTACTTC.

This clonotype has a handful of counts. The chain combines TRBV5-5 with TRBJ2-5; 7 bases map to TRBD1. V trimming: 4 bases; J trimming: 4 bases; junction bases outside the gene matches: 10. Per the germline V gene, CDR1 is SGHKS and CDR2 is YYEKEE (reference sequence). This CDR3 is built from 15 residues. The CDR3 nucleotides are TGTGCCAGCAGCGTGACAGGGCTGACGGGAGAGACCCAGTACTTC. The encoded protein is CASSVTGLTGETQYF.

This clonotype was found a few times. The gene calls are TRBV4-3 and TRBJ2-1, with 8 bases identical to TRBD2. The CDR3 runs to 15 residues. After removal of 0 bases from V and 4 bases from J, the junction contained 2 bases not matched to a gene. CDR1 is LGHNA and CDR2 is YSLEER in the germline V gene. The CDR3 protein is CASSQERGVYNEQFF. The DNA of the CDR3 is TGCGCCAGCAGCCAAGAGCGGGGGGTTTACAATGAGCAGTTCTTC.

The chain has TRBV6-6 and TRBJ2-7; 7 nucleotides align to TRBD1. CDR3 length equals 14 residues. V lost 6 bases, J lost 0 bases, and 5 bases stayed unmatched. The germline V gene has CDR1 MNHNY and CDR2 SVGAGI (reference sequence). DNA for the CDR3: TGTGCCAGCAGATACGACAGGGACTCCTACGAGCAGTACGTC. Translation: CASRYDRDSYEQYV.

The chain employs TRBV29-1 and TRBJ2-7; D is possibly TRBD1 or TRBD2 (5 bases each). CDR1 and CDR2 from the germline V gene are SQVTM and ANQGSEA. V lost 7 bases and J lost 4, with 23 bases in between. This CDR3 comprises 15 residues. CDR3 amino acids: CSAFGWDPIVYEQYV. The DNA for the CDR3 is TGCAGCGCCTTCGGGTGGGACCCCATTGTTTACGAGCAGTACGTC.

A single count supports this clonotype. The chain carries TRBV20-1 and TRBJ2-1, with 9 bases lining up with TRBD1. The length of the CDR3 is 17 residues. The V gene's germline CDR1 is DFQATT and CDR2 SNEGSKA (reference sequence). V shed 2 bases, J shed 0 bases, and the junction held 8 bases outside the gene matches. CDR3 region: CSARRDSTGGSYNEQFF. The CDR3 DNA reads TGCAGTGCTAGAAGGGACTCGACAGGGGGCTCCTACAATGAGCAGTTCTTC.

This clonotype was detected many times. This chain uses TRBV28 with TRBJ2-2, with TRBD1 matching 7 bases. CDR1 MDHEN and CDR2 SYDVKM come from the germline V gene. The CDR3 is made up of 15 amino acids. Trimming took 5 bases from V and 1 from J; bases not matched to a gene: 4. The DNA for the CDR3 is TGTGCCAGCAGTGTCGACAGGGTGAACACCGGGGAGCTGTTTTTT. This translates into CASSVDRVNTGELFF.